This T cell receptor beta chain was recorded in a study of blood T cell repertoires in COVID-19. Only one count was recorded for this clone. Original data processing: Amplification of reference gene primers was used by the study to estimate nucleated cell counts. Generated by immunoSEQ multiplex PCR, the TCRdb table keeps only in-frame clones and is missing some. The D gene and trimming were derived from the DNA, and the V and J assignments and clone size from that table. The sample yields around 200,000 clones, roughly 90% seen once. The sample was peripheral blood. The TCR was taken from an older woman with COVID-19, enrolled during active disease.

CDR3 DNA: TGCAGCGTTGATACGGGGACAGGGACCGACGAGCAGTACTTC. Its translation is CSVDTGTGTDEQYF. The chain combines TRBV29-1 with TRBJ2-7; 9 bases are shared with TRBD1. Trimming at V came to 3 bases and at J to 5 bases, leaving 8 bases not matched to a gene. The CDR3 runs 14 residues. Germline-derived CDR1 and CDR2 are SQVTM and ANQGSEA.